Each of the 10 T cell receptor beta chains below was sequenced from the same sample in a study of T cell responses to AZD1222 COVID-19 vaccine. Sequencing used immunoSEQ multiplex PCR; TCRdb keeps in-frame clones, though not all of them. Among 150,000 to 180,000 clones listed, 88% were seen once. The sample was peripheral blood, taken on day 0 of AZD1222 vaccination. The source of these receptors is an adult in good health.

The rearrangement uses TRBV2 and TRBJ1-2; D gene ambiguous. The CDR3 is made up of 15 amino acids. V was pared by 1 base and J by 8 bases, with 17 bases between. Germline assignment: CDR1 SNHLY and CDR2 FYNNEI. This chain's CDR3 is CASSEGTTKGEGYTF. CDR3 sequence (DNA): TGTGCCAGCAGTGAAGGTACCACAAAAGGAGAAGGCTACACCTTC.

The rearrangement links TRBV3-1 (or the pseudogene TRBV3-2) to TRBJ1-5; D call uncertain. Germline V gene data show CDR1 as LGHDT and CDR2 as YNNKEL (reference sequence). This CDR3 comprises 12 residues. V was pared by 5 bases and J by 1 base, with 3 bases between. The CDR3 coding sequence is TGTGCCAGCAGCGACAGCAATCAGCCCCAGCATTTT. Its protein product is CASSDSNQPQHF.

CDR3 nucleotide sequence: TGCAGTGCTGGACAGAACTATGGCTACACCTTC. Protein sequence: CSAGQNYGYTF. The V gene is TRBV20-1, the J gene TRBJ1-2, with D maybe TRBD1 (6 bases). The CDR3 extends over 11 amino acids. V gave up 5 bases and J gave up 2 bases, with 6 bases separating them. Per germline, CDR1 DFQATT and CDR2 SNEGSKA (reference sequence).

The count of this clone is one. V usage is TRBV9 and J usage is TRBJ2-1, with TRBD2 identical over 8 bases. CDR3 length equals 14 residues. The J segment lost 7 bases and the V segment lost 4 bases, leaving 7 bases of the junction unmatched. In germline, CDR1 is SGDLS, CDR2 YYNGEE. CDR3 coding DNA: TGTGCCAGCAGCACCCTAGCGGGCGGGAATGAGCAGTTCTTC. Its translation: CASSTLAGGNEQFF.

In DNA, the CDR3 is TGTGCCAGCAGTGAATCCTTAACAAGGGGAAATTCACCCCTCCACTTT. Protein product: CASSESLTRGNSPLHF. This chain uses TRBV25-1 with TRBJ1-6, with D perhaps TRBD1 (5 bases). Trimming removed 1 base from V and 7 bases from J, with 14 bases in between. This CDR3 is built from 16 residues. Germline CDR1 is MGHDK and CDR2 is SYGVNS. Filled out from reference TRBV25-1 and TRBJ1-6, the complete variable domain reads EADIYQTPRYLVIGTGKKITLECSQTMGHDKMYWYQQDPGMELHLIHYSYGVNSTEKGDLSSESTVSRIRTEHFPLTLESARPSHTSQYLCASSESLTRGNSPLHFGNGTRLTVT.

The CDR3 DNA follows: TGTGCCAGCAGTTACGATTTCGGAGTCGTCAACACTGAAGCTTTCTTT. Protein sequence: CASSYDFGVVNTEAFF. V is TRBV6-5 and J is TRBJ1-1, with D unresolved. CDR1 is MNHEY, CDR2 SVGAGI, per germline. CDR3 length: 16 amino acids. Trimming left V 2 bases short and J 2 bases short, with 15 bases between.

The chain is built from TRBV2 and TRBJ2-5, with TRBD1 matching 9 bases. CDR3 length equals 15 residues. V gave up 2 bases and J gave up 5 bases; unmatched junction bases: 6. Germline V lookup: CDR1 SNHLY, CDR2 FYNNEI. Here the CDR3 reads CASSEPTGGRETQYF. CDR3 bases: TGTGCCAGCAGTGAACCGACAGGGGGAAGGGAGACCCAGTACTTC.

This chain uses TRBV5-4 with TRBJ2-2; 8 bases match TRBD1. The CDR3 is 17 residues long. The germline V gene encodes CDR1 SGHNT and CDR2 YYREEE (reference sequence). Unmatched junction bases numbered 8, after V lost 0 bases and J lost 4 bases. This chain's CDR3 is CASSLVQGAIPTGELFF. CDR3 coding DNA: TGTGCCAGCAGCTTGGTGCAGGGGGCTATACCCACCGGGGAGCTGTTTTTT.

This rearrangement joins TRBV18 to TRBJ1-1; unclear D gene. This CDR3 is built from 15 residues. Per the germline V gene, CDR1 is KGHSH and CDR2 is LQKENI. V lost 3 bases and J lost 0, with 11 bases in between. This CDR3 reads CASSPLQQVNTEAFF. In DNA form, the CDR3 reads TGTGCCAGCTCACCCCTACAGCAAGTGAACACTGAAGCTTTCTTT.

This clone was recorded once. The CDR3 loop is CASSDTGGNQPQHF. The CDR3 DNA is TGTGCCAGCAGCGATACAGGGGGCAATCAGCCCCAGCATTTT. The chain joins TRBV7-9 to TRBJ1-5, with 7 bases aligning to TRBD1. This CDR3 has 14 amino acids. The germline CDR1 and CDR2 sequences are SEHNR and FQNEAQ (reference sequence). V trimming: 5 bases; J trimming: 2 bases; junction bases outside the gene matches: 3.